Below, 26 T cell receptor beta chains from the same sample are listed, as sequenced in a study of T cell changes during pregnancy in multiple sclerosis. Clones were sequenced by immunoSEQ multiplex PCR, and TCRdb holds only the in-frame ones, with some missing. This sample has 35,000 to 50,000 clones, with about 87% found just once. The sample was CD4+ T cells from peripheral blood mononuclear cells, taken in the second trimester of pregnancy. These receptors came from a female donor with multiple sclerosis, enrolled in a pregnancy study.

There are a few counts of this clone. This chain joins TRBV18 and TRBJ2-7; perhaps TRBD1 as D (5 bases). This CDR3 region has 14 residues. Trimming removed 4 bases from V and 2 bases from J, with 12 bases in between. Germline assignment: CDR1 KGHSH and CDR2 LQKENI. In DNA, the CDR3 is TGTGCCAGCTCACTTACACAGGATCCCTACGAGCAGTACTTC. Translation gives CASSLTQDPYEQYF.

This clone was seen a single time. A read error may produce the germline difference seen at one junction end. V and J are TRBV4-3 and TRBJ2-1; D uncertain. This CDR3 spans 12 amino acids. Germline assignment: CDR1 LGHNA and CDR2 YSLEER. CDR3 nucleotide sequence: TGCGCCAGCAGCGATCTATACAGTGAGCAGTTCTTC. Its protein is CASSDLYSEQFF.

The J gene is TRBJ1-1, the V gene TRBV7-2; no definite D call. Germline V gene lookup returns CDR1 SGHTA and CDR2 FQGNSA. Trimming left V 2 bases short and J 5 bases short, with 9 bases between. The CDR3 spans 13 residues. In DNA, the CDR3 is TGTGCCAGCAGCTTAATCGTGCAGACTGAAGCTTTCTTT. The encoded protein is CASSLIVQTEAFF.

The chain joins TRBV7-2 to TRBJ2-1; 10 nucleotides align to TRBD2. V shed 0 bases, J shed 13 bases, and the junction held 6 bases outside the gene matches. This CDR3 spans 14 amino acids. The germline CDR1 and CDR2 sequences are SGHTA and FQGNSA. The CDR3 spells CASSLAGTSVHQFF. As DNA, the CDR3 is TGTGCCAGCAGCTTAGCCGGGACTAGCGTACATCAGTTCTTC.

The DNA of the CDR3 is TGTGCCAGCAGCCAAAGCGGCAGGTCCCCGGATACGCAGTATTTT. It is translated as CASSQSGRSPDTQYF. The chain recombines TRBV7-9 with TRBJ2-3, with D tentatively TRBD2 (5 bases). Germline-derived CDR1 and CDR2 are SEHNR and FQNEAQ (reference sequence). The CDR3 extends over 15 amino acids. Trimming left V 5 bases short and J 6 bases short, with 18 bases between.

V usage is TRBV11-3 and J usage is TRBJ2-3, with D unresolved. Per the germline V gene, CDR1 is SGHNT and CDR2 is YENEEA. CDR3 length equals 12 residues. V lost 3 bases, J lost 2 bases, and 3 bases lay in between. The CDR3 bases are TGTGCCAGCAGCTTTAACACAGATACGCAGTATTTT. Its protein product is CASSFNTDTQYF. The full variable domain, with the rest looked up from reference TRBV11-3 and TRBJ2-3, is EAGVVQSPRYKIIEKKQPVAFWCNPISGHNTLYWYLQNLGQGPELLIRYENEEAVDDSQLPKDRFSAERLKGVDSTLKIQPAELGDSAVYLCASSFNTDTQYFGPGTRLTVL.

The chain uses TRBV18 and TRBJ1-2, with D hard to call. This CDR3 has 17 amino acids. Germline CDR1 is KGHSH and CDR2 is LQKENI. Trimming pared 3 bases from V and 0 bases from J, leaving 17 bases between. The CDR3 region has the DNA TGTGCCAGCTCACCGTCCCAGTACCCATCCGCTAACTATGGCTACACCTTC. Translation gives CASSPSQYPSANYGYTF.

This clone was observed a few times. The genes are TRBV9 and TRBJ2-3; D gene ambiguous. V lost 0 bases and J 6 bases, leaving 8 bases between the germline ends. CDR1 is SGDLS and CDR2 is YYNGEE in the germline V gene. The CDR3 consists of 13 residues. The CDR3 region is CASSVVPVDTQYF. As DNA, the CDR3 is TGTGCCAGCAGCGTAGTACCGGTGGATACGCAGTATTTT.

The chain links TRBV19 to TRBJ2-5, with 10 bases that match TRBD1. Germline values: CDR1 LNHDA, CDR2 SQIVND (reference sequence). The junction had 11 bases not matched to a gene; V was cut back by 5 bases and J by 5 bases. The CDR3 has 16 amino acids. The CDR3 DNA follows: TGTGCCAGTAGTCTCGGACAGGGGGTCACCGACGAGACCCAGTACTTC. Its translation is CASSLGQGVTDETQYF.

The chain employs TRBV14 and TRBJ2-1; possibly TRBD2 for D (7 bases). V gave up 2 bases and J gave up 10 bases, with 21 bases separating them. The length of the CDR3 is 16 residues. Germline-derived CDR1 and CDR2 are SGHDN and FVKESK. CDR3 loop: CASSQQRGGATAEQFF. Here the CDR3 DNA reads TGTGCCAGCAGCCAACAAAGAGGGGGGGCTACCGCGGAGCAGTTCTTC.

The CDR3 sequence is CSATFPPGYTF. The CDR3 DNA is TGCAGTGCTACCTTCCCCCCTGGCTACACCTTC. The V gene is TRBV20-1, the J gene TRBJ1-2; no clear D gene. This CDR3 is 11 amino acids long. Germline loops: CDR1 DFQATT, CDR2 SNEGSKA (reference sequence). V was clipped by 4 bases and J by 7 bases, with 10 bases between them.

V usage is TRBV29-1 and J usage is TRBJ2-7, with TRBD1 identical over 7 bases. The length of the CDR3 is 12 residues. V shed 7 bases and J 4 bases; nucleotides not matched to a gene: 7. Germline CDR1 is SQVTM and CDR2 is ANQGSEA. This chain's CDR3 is CSARQGMYEQYF. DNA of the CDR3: TGCAGCGCTCGACAGGGAATGTACGAGCAGTACTTC.

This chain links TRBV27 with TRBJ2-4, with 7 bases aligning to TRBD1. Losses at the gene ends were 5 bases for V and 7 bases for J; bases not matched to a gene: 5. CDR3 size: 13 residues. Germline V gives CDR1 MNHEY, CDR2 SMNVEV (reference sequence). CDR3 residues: CASSKGARNIQYF. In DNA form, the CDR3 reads TGTGCCAGCAGTAAGGGGGCACGGAACATTCAGTACTTC.

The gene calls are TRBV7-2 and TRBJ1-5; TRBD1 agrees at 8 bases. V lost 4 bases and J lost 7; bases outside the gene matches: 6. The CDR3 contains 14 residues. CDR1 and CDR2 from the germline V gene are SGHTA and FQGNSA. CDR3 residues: CASSSRGRDQPQHF. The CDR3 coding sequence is TGTGCCAGCAGCTCCAGGGGGCGAGACCAGCCCCAGCATTTT.

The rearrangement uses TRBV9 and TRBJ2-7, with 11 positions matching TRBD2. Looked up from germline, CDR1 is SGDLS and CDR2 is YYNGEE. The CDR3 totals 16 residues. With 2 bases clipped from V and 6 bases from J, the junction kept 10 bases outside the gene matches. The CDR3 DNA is TGTGCCAGCAGCGTTTTAGCGGGAGGGCCTAATGGCGAGCAGTACTTC. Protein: CASSVLAGGPNGEQYF.

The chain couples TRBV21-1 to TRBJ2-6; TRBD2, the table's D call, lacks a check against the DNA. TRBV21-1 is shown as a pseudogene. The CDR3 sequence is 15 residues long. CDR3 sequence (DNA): TGTGCCAGCAGCTTCCCTTCCTCTGGGGCCAACGTCCTGACTTTC. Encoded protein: CASSFPSSGANVLTF.

The CDR3: CASSRDLAGGPGNEQFF. In nucleotides, the CDR3 is TGTGCCAGCAGTAGGGATTTAGCGGGAGGGCCGGGAAATGAGCAGTTCTTC. The rearrangement uses TRBV28 and TRBJ2-1, with 11 bases identical to TRBD2. The CDR3 length is 17 residues. V was clipped by 5 bases and J by 7 bases; unmatched bases: 13. Germline V gives CDR1 MDHEN, CDR2 SYDVKM.

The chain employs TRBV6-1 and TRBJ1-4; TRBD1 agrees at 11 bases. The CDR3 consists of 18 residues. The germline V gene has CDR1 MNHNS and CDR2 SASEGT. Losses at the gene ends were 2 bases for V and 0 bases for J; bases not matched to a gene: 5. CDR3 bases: TGTGCCAGCAGTGAAAGGACAGGGGGCTTCTCAACTAATGAAAAACTGTTTTTT. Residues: CASSERTGGFSTNEKLFF.

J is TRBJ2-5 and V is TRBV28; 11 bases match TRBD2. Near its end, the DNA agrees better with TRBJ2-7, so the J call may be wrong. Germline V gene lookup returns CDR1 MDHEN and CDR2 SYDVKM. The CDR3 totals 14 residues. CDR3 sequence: CASTPGTSGYEQYF. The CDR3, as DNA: TGTGCCAGCACCCCCGGGACTAGCGGATACGAGCAGTACTTC.

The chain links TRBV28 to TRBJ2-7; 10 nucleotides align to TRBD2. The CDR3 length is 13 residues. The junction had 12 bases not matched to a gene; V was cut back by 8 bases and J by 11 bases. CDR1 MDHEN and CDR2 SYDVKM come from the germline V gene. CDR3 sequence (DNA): TGTGCCAGCTCATCGGGACTAGCGTTGATTGAGTACTTC. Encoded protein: CASSSGLALIEYF.

In DNA, the CDR3 is TGTGCCAGCAGAGACTGGGACAGTAGCTATGGCTACACCTTC. Encoded protein: CASRDWDSSYGYTF. V is TRBV28 and J is TRBJ1-2; 7 bases map to TRBD1. Germline loops: CDR1 MDHEN, CDR2 SYDVKM. V shed 6 bases and J 4 bases; nucleotides not matched to a gene: 8. The CDR3 has 14 residues.

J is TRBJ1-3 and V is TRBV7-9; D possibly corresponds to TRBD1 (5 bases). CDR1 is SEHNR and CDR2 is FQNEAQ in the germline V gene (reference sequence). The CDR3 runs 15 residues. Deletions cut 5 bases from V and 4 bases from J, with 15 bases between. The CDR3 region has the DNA TGTGCCAGCAGCCCTGAGGGGAGGAGAGGAAACACCATATATTTT. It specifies CASSPEGRRGNTIYF.

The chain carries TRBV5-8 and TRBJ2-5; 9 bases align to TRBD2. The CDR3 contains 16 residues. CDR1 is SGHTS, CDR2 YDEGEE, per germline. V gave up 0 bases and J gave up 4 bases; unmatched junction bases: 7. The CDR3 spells CASSLAGSGRGETQYF. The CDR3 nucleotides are TGTGCCAGCAGCTTGGCCGGTAGCGGGAGAGGAGAGACCCAGTACTTC.

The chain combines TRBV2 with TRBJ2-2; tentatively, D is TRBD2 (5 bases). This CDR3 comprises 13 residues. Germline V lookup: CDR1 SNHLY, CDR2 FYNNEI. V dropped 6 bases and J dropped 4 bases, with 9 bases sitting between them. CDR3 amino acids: CASRRESTGELFF. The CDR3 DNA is TGTGCCAGCAGGAGGGAGAGCACCGGGGAGCTGTTTTTT. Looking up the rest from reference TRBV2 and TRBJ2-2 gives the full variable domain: EPEVTQTPSHQVTQMGQEVILRCVPISNHLYFYWYRQILGQKVEFLVSFYNNEISEKSEIFDDQFSVERPDGSNFTLKIRSTKLEDSAMYFCASRRESTGELFFGEGSRLTVL.

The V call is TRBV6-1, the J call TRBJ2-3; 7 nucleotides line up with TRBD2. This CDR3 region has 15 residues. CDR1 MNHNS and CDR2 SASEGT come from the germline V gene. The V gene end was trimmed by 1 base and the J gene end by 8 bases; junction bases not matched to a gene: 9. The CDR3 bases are TGTGCCAGCAGTGAAGAGGGGAGGGCTAGGGGTACGCAGTATTTT. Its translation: CASSEEGRARGTQYF.

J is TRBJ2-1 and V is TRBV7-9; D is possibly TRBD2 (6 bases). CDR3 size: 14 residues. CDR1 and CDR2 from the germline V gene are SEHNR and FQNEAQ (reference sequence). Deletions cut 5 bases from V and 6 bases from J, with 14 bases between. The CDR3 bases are TGTGCCAGCAGCCTCAGCCAGGGAGGCAATGAGCAGTTCTTC. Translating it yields CASSLSQGGNEQFF.